The 15 T cell receptor beta chains in this list originate from one sample, sequenced in a study of PD-L1 blockade in urothelial cancer. This table comes from immunoSEQ multiplex PCR, and its TCRdb copy is limited to in-frame clones, with some not included. The sample has tens of thousands of clones, around 81% seen once. This sample's time point: pretreatment peripheral blood. The sample in question was PBMCs, obtained around atezolizumab (anti-PD-L1) treatment. The source is a man aged 40-49 years with urothelial cancer.

The rearrangement joins TRBV19 to TRBJ2-1, with 7 bases identical to TRBD2. The CDR3 runs 13 residues. Unmatched junction bases numbered 6, after V lost 6 bases and J lost 7 bases. Germline loops: CDR1 LNHDA, CDR2 SQIVND (reference sequence). The CDR3 region has the DNA TGTGCCAGTAGCCTAGCGGACGGGAATGAGCAGTTCTTC. This gives the protein CASSLADGNEQFF.

The V and J genes are TRBV28 and TRBJ1-2, with TRBD1 as a possible D gene (6 bases). Trimming took off 7 bases at V and 9 bases at J, with 21 bases between the two ends. The CDR3 totals 14 residues. Germline-derived CDR1 and CDR2 are MDHEN and SYDVKM. CDR3 DNA: TGTGCCAGCAATTACCCACAGGGCGGAAGACGCTACACCTTC. Amino acids: CASNYPQGGRRYTF.

The chain couples TRBV5-1 to TRBJ2-1; 10 bases map to TRBD1. From germline, CDR1 is SGHRS and CDR2 YFSETQ. The CDR3 spans 15 residues. Trimming cost V 5 bases and J 6 bases; bases outside gene matches: 8. The DNA for the CDR3 is TGCGCCAGCAGTTCCGGACAGGGGGTCATCAATGAGCAGTTCTTC. This translates into CASSSGQGVINEQFF.

This chain connects TRBV5-4 to TRBJ2-1; a weak D match, TRBD1 (6 bases). The CDR3 is 12 amino acids. The ends were cut back, 4 bases at V and 7 bases at J, with 9 bases in the middle. The germline V gene has CDR1 SGHNT and CDR2 YYREEE (reference sequence). CDR3 DNA sequence: TGTGCCAGCAGCCTGACAGGTAATGAGCAGTTCTTC. Protein: CASSLTGNEQFF. Complete variable domain (other parts from reference TRBV5-4 and TRBJ2-1): ETGVTQSPTHLIKTRGQQVTLRCSSQSGHNTVSWYQQALGQGPQFIFQYYREEENGRGNFPPRFSGLQFPNYSSELNVNALELDDSALYLCASSLTGNEQFFGPGTRLTVL.

The genes are TRBV19 and TRBJ1-5; D possibly corresponds to TRBD1 (6 bases). This CDR3 has 12 residues. From germline, CDR1 is LNHDA and CDR2 SQIVND (reference sequence). Trimming removed 9 bases from V and 4 bases from J, with 10 bases in between. The CDR3 DNA follows: TGTGCCAGCAACAGGGAAAATCAGCCCCAGCATTTT. This codes for CASNRENQPQHF.

This chain uses TRBV28 with TRBJ2-7; possible D gene TRBD2, 6 bases. V gave up 7 bases and J gave up 1 base, with 8 bases separating them. The germline CDR1 and CDR2 sequences are MDHEN and SYDVKM. The CDR3 is 12 residues long. Here the CDR3 DNA reads TGTGCCAGCAATCGGGGGTCCTACGAGCAGTACTTC. This translates into CASNRGSYEQYF.

This sequence joins TRBV14 and TRBJ1-2; 10 positions agree with TRBD1. Germline CDR1 reads SGHDN; CDR2 reads FVKESK. The V gene end was trimmed by 1 base and the J gene end by 1 base; junction bases not matched to a gene: 9. CDR3 length: 18 residues. For the CDR3, the DNA is TGTGCCAGCAGCCAAGGGAATCCGGGACAGGGGCGTAACTATGGCTACACCTTC. It specifies CASSQGNPGQGRNYGYTF.

This clone was observed a handful of times. The rearrangement links TRBV30 to TRBJ2-3; 15 bases map to TRBD2. The CDR3 contains 18 residues. Germline-derived CDR1 and CDR2 are GTSNPN and SVGIG (reference sequence). Trimming took 3 bases from V and 0 from J; bases not matched to a gene: 7. The CDR3 sequence: CAWSGGLAGGTSTDTQYF. The CDR3 DNA sequence: TGTGCCTGGAGCGGGGGACTAGCGGGAGGTACTAGCACAGATACGCAGTATTTT.

V and J are TRBV5-1 and TRBJ1-1, with a tentative D call TRBD1 (6 bases). V lost 6 bases and J lost 4, with 13 bases in between. The CDR3 has 13 amino acids. The germline V gene has CDR1 SGHRS and CDR2 YFSETQ. CDR3 amino acids: CASNNRGGTEAFF. The CDR3 coding sequence is TGCGCCAGCAACAACCGAGGGGGCACTGAAGCTTTCTTT.

The chain employs TRBV21-1 and TRBJ1-5. TRBV21-1 is termed a pseudogene. The CDR3 consists of 12 residues. The CDR3 DNA sequence: TGTGCCAGCAGTCCCCTGTCCCAGCCCCAGCATTTT. Translation gives CASSPLSQPQHF.

The CDR3 loop is CASSAITYEQYF. DNA for the CDR3: TGTGCCAGCAGCGCGATTACCTACGAGCAGTACTTC. V usage is TRBV7-8 and J usage is TRBJ2-7; no clear D gene. The CDR3 sequence is 12 residues long. The germline V and J ends were trimmed by 5 bases and 2 bases, with 7 bases remaining between them. Looked up from germline, CDR1 is SGHVS and CDR2 is FQNEAQ.

The rearrangement joins TRBV7-3 to TRBJ1-2, with a weak D call TRBD1 (5 bases). This CDR3 has 14 amino acids. CDR1 and CDR2 from the germline V gene are SGHTA and FQGTGA. V lost 5 bases to trimming and J lost 8 bases, with 18 bases between them. CDR3 sequence (DNA): TGTGCCAGCAGCCTAAACCCCGGGGGAGAAGGCTACACCTTC. Protein sequence: CASSLNPGGEGYTF. The full variable domain, completed using reference TRBV7-3 and TRBJ1-2, is GAGVSQTPSNKVTEKGKYVELRCDPISGHTALYWYRQSLGQGPEFLIYFQGTGAADDSGLPNDRFFAVRPEGSVSTLKIQRTERGDSAVYLCASSLNPGGEGYTFGSGTRLTVV.

With regard to this clone: Other DNA sequences within the sample encode an identical CDR3. The CDR3 spells CASSLDGSGTGELFF. DNA of the CDR3: TGCGCCAGCAGCTTGGATGGTAGCGGCACCGGGGAGCTGTTTTTT. The V and J genes are TRBV5-1 and TRBJ2-2; possibly TRBD2 for D (6 bases). Germline V gene sequence: CDR1 SGHRS, CDR2 YFSETQ. The length of the CDR3 is 15 residues. The ends were cut back, 0 bases at V and 4 bases at J, with 10 bases in the middle.

This chain links TRBV29-1 with TRBJ1-1; D is uncertain. V lost 5 bases, J lost 10 bases, and 17 bases lay in between. CDR3 length: 12 amino acids. The V gene's germline CDR1 is SQVTM and CDR2 ANQGSEA. This chain's CDR3 is CSVRENKFGAFF. Here the CDR3 DNA reads TGCAGCGTTCGGGAGAATAAGTTCGGAGCTTTCTTT.

The rearrangement links TRBV30 to TRBJ2-7; a weak D match, TRBD2 (6 bases). The V end lost 1 base, the J end lost 2 bases, and 9 bases lay between the germline ends. The CDR3 contains 13 residues. Germline V CDR1 and CDR2: GTSNPN, SVGIG (reference sequence). The CDR3 loop is CAWSGGVAYEQYF. DNA of the CDR3: TGTGCCTGGAGTGGGGGGGTTGCCTACGAGCAGTACTTC.